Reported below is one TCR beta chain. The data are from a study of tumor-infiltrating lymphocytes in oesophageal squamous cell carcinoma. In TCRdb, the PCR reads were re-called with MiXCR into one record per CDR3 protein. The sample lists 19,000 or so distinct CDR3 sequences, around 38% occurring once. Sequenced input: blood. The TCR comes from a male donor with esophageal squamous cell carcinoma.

The CDR3 coding sequence is TGTGCCAGCAGCTTAGCTAGCCCCAGAACGGAGGAGCAGTACTTC. Protein sequence: CASSLASPRTEEQYF. V usage is TRBV7-6 and J usage is TRBJ1-2, with unresolved D. The J call may be incorrect, as the DNA end agrees better with TRBJ2-7. The CDR3 contains 15 residues. CDR1 is SGHVS and CDR2 is FNYEAQ in the germline V gene.